These T cell receptor beta chains were read from a single sample in a study of T cells in localized non-small cell lung cancer. Method: immunoSEQ multiplex PCR; TCRdb's copy keeps in-frame clones and lacks some. The sample contains fewer than 25,000 clones, 85% to 90% of which appear only once. The sample here was peripheral blood, taken before any cancer treatment. These receptors were obtained from a male donor older than 55 with stage I squamous cell lung carcinoma. The CDR3 runs from the conserved cysteine through the conserved F or W. The order of the fields is J gene, clone size, V gene, D gene, CDR3 protein, CDR3 DNA. A D gene is named only where the DNA matches it firmly. Rows give clone size only sometimes, using once, few, many, or a class for an expanded clone.

J gene: TRBJ2-5
clone size: NA
V gene: TRBV2
D gene: NA
CDR3 protein: CASSARAETQYF
CDR3 DNA: TGTGCCAGCAGTGCGCGAGCAGAGACCCAGTACTTC

J gene: TRBJ2-7
clone size: NA
V gene: TRBV5-1
D gene: TRBD1
CDR3 protein: CASSIDRDEQYF
CDR3 DNA: TGCGCCAGCAGCATCGACAGGGACGAGCAGTACTTC

J gene: TRBJ2-7
clone size: NA
V gene: TRBV5-1
D gene: TRBD1
CDR3 protein: CASSSGQGAPYEQYF
CDR3 DNA: TGCGCCAGCAGCTCCGGACAGGGGGCTCCATACGAGCAGTACTTC

J gene: TRBJ2-7
clone size: NA
V gene: TRBV20-1
D gene: NA
CDR3 protein: CSAQSVHEQYF
CDR3 DNA: TGCAGTGCCCAATCAGTCCACGAGCAGTACTTC

J gene: TRBJ1-4
clone size: NA
V gene: TRBV10-2
D gene: NA
CDR3 protein: CASSEQRPNEKLFF
CDR3 DNA: TGCGCCAGCAGCGAACAGAGACCTAATGAAAAACTGTTTTTT

J gene: TRBJ1-4
clone size: NA
V gene: TRBV28
D gene: TRBD1
CDR3 protein: CASRYRGSTNEKLFF
CDR3 DNA: TGTGCCAGCAGGTACAGGGGGTCGACTAATGAAAAACTGTTTTTT

J gene: TRBJ2-5
clone size: NA
V gene: TRBV4-3
D gene: NA
CDR3 protein: CASSQEGASLETQYF
CDR3 DNA: TGCGCCAGCAGCCAAGAAGGGGCTAGCTTAGAGACCCAGTACTTC

J gene: TRBJ1-4
clone size: NA
V gene: TRBV11-2
D gene: TRBD1
CDR3 protein: CASSYLRGTGGNEKLFF
CDR3 DNA: TGTGCCAGCAGCTATTTACGGGGGACAGGGGGTAATGAAAAACTGTTTTTT

J gene: TRBJ2-2
clone size: NA
V gene: TRBV6-1
D gene: TRBD1
CDR3 protein: CASRGQAPGELFF
CDR3 DNA: TGTGCCAGCAGAGGACAGGCCCCTGGGGAGCTGTTTTTT

J gene: TRBJ1-1
clone size: NA
V gene: TRBV10-3
D gene: TRBD1
CDR3 protein: CAISFQGDTEAFF
CDR3 DNA: TGTGCCATCAGCTTTCAGGGGGACACTGAAGCTTTCTTT

J gene: TRBJ2-2
clone size: NA
V gene: TRBV5-1
D gene: NA
CDR3 protein: CASSVTDTGELFF
CDR3 DNA: TGCGCCAGCAGCGTGACAGACACCGGGGAGCTGTTTTTT

J gene: TRBJ2-3
clone size: NA
V gene: TRBV27
D gene: TRBD2
CDR3 protein: CASSWGAGDTQYF
CDR3 DNA: TGTGCCAGCAGTTGGGGAGCGGGGGATACGCAGTATTTT

J gene: TRBJ1-1
clone size: medium-sized
V gene: TRBV7-3
D gene: NA
CDR3 protein: CASSFGNRVTEAFF
CDR3 DNA: TGTGCCAGCAGCTTTGGGAACAGGGTGACTGAAGCTTTCTTT

J gene: TRBJ1-6
clone size: NA
V gene: TRBV18
D gene: NA
CDR3 protein: CASSPAGRSSYNSPLHF
CDR3 DNA: TGTGCCAGCTCACCCGCGGGCAGAAGCTCCTATAATTCACCCCTCCACTTT

J gene: TRBJ1-2
clone size: few
V gene: TRBV2
D gene: NA
CDR3 protein: CASNRANYGYTF
CDR3 DNA: TGTGCCAGCAACAGAGCTAACTATGGCTACACCTTC

J gene: TRBJ1-2
clone size: NA
V gene: TRBV5-4
D gene: NA
CDR3 protein: CASSLGAQGLSYGYTF
CDR3 DNA: TGTGCCAGCAGCTTGGGAGCACAGGGACTTTCCTATGGCTACACCTTC

J gene: TRBJ1-1
clone size: few
V gene: TRBV5-1
D gene: NA
CDR3 protein: CASRPMDTAGVTEAFF
CDR3 DNA: TGCGCCAGCCGCCCCATGGACACCGCGGGAGTAACTGAAGCTTTCTTT